Detailed here is one T cell receptor (beta chain). This specimen comes from a study of TIL therapy for anti-PD-1-resistant metastatic lung cancer. Study details: A few tumors were EGFR-mutant and two were ALK-rearranged.

The libraries were made with immunoSEQ v3. The data were produced by immunoSEQ multiplex PCR, yet TCRdb's version contains in-frame clones alone and is incomplete. The sample carries 50,000 or so clones, about 80% recorded once. Noted time point: pre-treatment sample, taken before nivolumab and TIL therapy. J gave up 0 bases and V 3 bases, and 3 bases lay outside the gene matches. CDR3 length: 15 amino acids. CDR1 SGHRS and CDR2 YFSETQ come from the germline V gene. The chain uses TRBV5-1 and TRBJ2-1; 7 bases line up with TRBD1. The TCR comes from a woman aged 30 to 85 with non-small cell lung cancer. The material sequenced was blood, taken at baseline. The CDR3 coding sequence is TGCGCCAGCAGCTGGACAGGTAGCTCCTACAATGAGCAGTTCTTC. Amino acid sequence: CASSWTGSSYNEQFF.